The 19 T cell receptor beta chains reported below all come from one sample, sequenced in a study of T cell responses to AZD1222 COVID-19 vaccine. The table came from immunoSEQ multiplex PCR; TCRdb's copy has only in-frame clones and leaves some out. The repertoire holds roughly 120,000 clones, with roughly 85% as singletons. The sample here was peripheral blood, taken on day 0 of AZD1222 vaccination. The receptors originated from an adult in good health.

CDR3 region: CASSLDTEQYF. Written as DNA, the CDR3 is TGCGCCAGCAGCTTGGATACAGAGCAGTACTTC. This chain joins TRBV5-1 and TRBJ2-7; D uncertain. The CDR3 runs to 11 residues. The V gene lost 0 bases and the J gene lost 7 bases, with 5 bases spanning the gap. Germline loops: CDR1 SGHRS, CDR2 YFSETQ.

A single count supports this clone. The chain is built from TRBV7-2 and TRBJ2-7; a possible D gene is TRBD1 (5 bases). V lost 5 bases and J lost 4, with 15 bases in between. From germline, CDR1 is SGHTA and CDR2 FQGNSA. There are 14 residues in the CDR3. The CDR3 sequence is CASSAPGRAYEQYF. CDR3 coding DNA: TGTGCCAGCAGCGCCCCAGGGCGCGCTTACGAGCAGTACTTC.

The rearrangement joins TRBV5-1 to TRBJ2-5, with a possible D match to TRBD1 (6 bases). Germline V CDR1 and CDR2: SGHRS, YFSETQ. This CDR3 has 15 amino acids. The V gene lost 4 bases and the J gene lost 1 base, with 14 bases spanning the gap. CDR3 DNA: TGCGCCAGCAGCACCACAGGGAATTCCCAAGAGACCCAGTACTTC. Translating it yields CASSTTGNSQETQYF.

The chain combines TRBV7-6 with TRBJ2-3; 10 positions match TRBD2. Germline lookup yields CDR1 SGHVS and CDR2 FNYEAQ. CDR3 length: 17 amino acids. V dropped 1 base and J dropped 5; count of bases not matched to a gene: 9. The CDR3 spells CASSLGLAGDPIDTQYF. The CDR3 DNA follows: TGTGCCAGCAGCTTAGGTCTAGCGGGAGATCCGATAGATACGCAGTATTTT.

The chain carries TRBV7-3 and TRBJ1-3; TRBD1 is a possible D gene (5 bases). Germline V lookup: CDR1 SGHTA, CDR2 FQGTGA. V lost 1 base to trimming and J lost 3 bases, with 10 bases between them. This CDR3 comprises 15 residues. This chain's CDR3 is CASSLSPGGGNTIYF. Written as DNA, the CDR3 is TGTGCCAGCAGCTTAAGTCCCGGGGGTGGAAACACCATATATTTT.

The rearrangement joins TRBV24-1 to TRBJ2-7; D may be TRBD1 (6 bases). Trimming took 1 base from V and 6 from J, leaving 15 bases between them. This CDR3 spans 15 amino acids. The germline V gene has CDR1 KGHDR and CDR2 SFDVKD. The CDR3 nucleotides read TGTGCCACCAGTGATTTCGAGCAGGGGCAGTCCGAGCAGTACTTC. Amino acid sequence: CATSDFEQGQSEQYF.

As regards this clone: Germline is not matched at one junction end, which may reflect a read error. J is TRBJ2-7 and V is TRBV7-7; 8 bases match TRBD1. Germline CDR1 is SSHAT and CDR2 is FNYEAQ (reference sequence). The CDR3 has 15 residues. CDR3 sequence reads: CASSLGTGTSYEQYF. DNA of the CDR3: TGTGCTAGCAGCTTAGGGACAGGTACCTCCTACGAGCAGTACTTC.

The chain couples TRBV7-3 to TRBJ1-1; D gene ambiguous. CDR1 SGHTA and CDR2 FQGTGA come from the germline V gene. The CDR3 totals 13 residues. V lost 4 bases and J lost 4, with 10 bases in between. The DNA for the CDR3 is TGTGCCAGCAGCTCAATGGGCGGCACTGAAGCTTTCTTT. This gives the protein CASSSMGGTEAFF.

The chain combines TRBV11-3 with TRBJ2-1, with D tentatively TRBD1 or TRBD2 (5 bases each). Germline V gene lookup returns CDR1 SGHNT and CDR2 YENEEA. The CDR3 runs to 12 residues. The V end lost 5 bases, the J end lost 9 bases, and 11 bases lay between the germline ends. CDR3 in DNA: TGTGCCAGCAGCCAATGGGACGGTGAGCAGTTCTTC. Translation: CASSQWDGEQFF.

The chain is built from TRBV6-5 and TRBJ2-1; 10 bases map to TRBD2. After removal of 7 bases from V and 9 bases from J, the junction contained 12 bases not matched to a gene. Germline V lookup: CDR1 MNHEY, CDR2 SVGAGI. There are 15 residues in the CDR3. CDR3 in amino acids: CASTPAGGRFGEQFF. The DNA for the CDR3 is TGTGCCAGCACCCCAGCGGGGGGGAGGTTCGGTGAGCAGTTCTTC.

V gene TRBV7-2 combines with J gene TRBJ1-1; TRBD1 matches 8 bases. The CDR3 contains 13 residues. Unmatched junction bases numbered 4, after V lost 5 bases and J lost 5 bases. Germline CDR1 is SGHTA and CDR2 is FQGNSA. CDR3 sequence: CASSDRGGTEAFF. CDR3 bases: TGTGCCAGCAGCGACAGGGGTGGAACTGAAGCTTTCTTT.

The chain uses TRBV2 and TRBJ2-3; 13 nucleotides agree with TRBD2. Germline values: CDR1 SNHLY, CDR2 FYNNEI. V gave up 6 bases and J gave up 5 bases; unmatched junction bases: 5. The CDR3 length is 15 residues. This CDR3 is CASRATSGGRDTQYF. The CDR3 DNA is TGTGCCAGCAGGGCGACTAGCGGGGGGCGAGATACGCAGTATTTT.

The chain recombines TRBV6-2 or TRBV6-3 with TRBJ2-2; 12 bases match TRBD2. This CDR3 has 15 amino acids. Per the germline V gene, CDR1 is MNHEY and CDR2 is SVGEGT. J was trimmed by 6 bases and V by 4 bases; bases with no gene match: 3. The CDR3 DNA sequence: TGTGCCAGCAGTTTTCTAGCGGGGGGGCCCGGGGAGCTGTTTTTT. Translation: CASSFLAGGPGELFF.

The rearrangement uses TRBV12-3 or TRBV12-4 and TRBJ1-3, with D hard to call. This CDR3 comprises 13 residues. The V and J ends lost 8 bases and 2 bases respectively, with 10 bases between them. The CDR3 sequence is CASVSLAGNTIYF. The CDR3 nucleotides read TGTGCCAGCGTATCGTTAGCTGGAAACACCATATATTTT.

This clone was detected only once. The chain uses TRBV6-2 or TRBV6-3 and TRBJ1-1; TRBD1 matches 8 bases. Germline CDR1 and CDR2: MNHEY and SVGEGT. V shed 5 bases and J 3 bases; nucleotides not matched to a gene: 11. CDR3 length: 16 amino acids. The CDR3 is CASSPSPRQGHTEAFF. CDR3 DNA sequence: TGTGCCAGCAGTCCCTCCCCGCGACAGGGGCACACTGAAGCTTTCTTT.

The chain combines TRBV7-8 with TRBJ2-1, with TRBD2 matching over 8 bases. The germline V gene has CDR1 SGHVS and CDR2 FQNEAQ. This CDR3 spans 17 amino acids. The junction had 14 bases not matched to a gene; V was cut back by 2 bases and J by 8 bases. The CDR3 nucleotides read TGTGCCAGCAGCTTAAGGGAGGCTAGCGGGCCTAGGGATGAGCAGTTCTTC. Protein sequence: CASSLREASGPRDEQFF. The full variable domain, in which reference TRBV7-8 and TRBJ2-1 provide the parts outside the CDR3, is GAGVSQSPRYKVAKRGQDVALRCDPISGHVSLFWYQQALGQGPEFLTYFQNEAQLDKSGLPSDRFFAERPEGSVSTLKIQRTQQEDSAVYLCASSLREASGPRDEQFFGPGTRLTVL.

This clone has just one count. The rearrangement joins TRBV5-1 to TRBJ2-4; TRBD1 aligns across 7 bases. Germline trimming cut 1 base from V and 5 bases from J; bases unmatched to any gene: 3. The CDR3 has 14 residues. Germline V gives CDR1 SGHRS, CDR2 YFSETQ. CDR3 coding DNA: TGCGCCAGCAGCTTGCGACAGGGCGAAAACATTCAGTACTTC. The encoded protein is CASSLRQGENIQYF.

J is TRBJ1-2 and V is TRBV15, with TRBD1 matching over 8 bases. This CDR3 has 15 amino acids. V trimming: 2 bases; J trimming: 2 bases; junction bases outside the gene matches: 4. Germline V gene sequence: CDR1 LNHNV, CDR2 YYDKDF (reference sequence). The CDR3 coding sequence is TGTGCCACCAGCAGACAGGGGGCGACGAACTATGGCTACACCTTC. Protein: CATSRQGATNYGYTF.

This clone was recorded many times. The chain is built from TRBV5-1 and TRBJ2-7; 9 bases align to TRBD2. The germline gives CDR1 SGHRS, CDR2 YFSETQ. V gave up 4 bases and J gave up 6 bases; unmatched junction bases: 8. The CDR3 covers 14 residues. The CDR3 nucleotides are TGCGCCAGCAGCGGGGTAGCGGGAGACGGCGAGCAGTACTTC. Protein sequence: CASSGVAGDGEQYF.